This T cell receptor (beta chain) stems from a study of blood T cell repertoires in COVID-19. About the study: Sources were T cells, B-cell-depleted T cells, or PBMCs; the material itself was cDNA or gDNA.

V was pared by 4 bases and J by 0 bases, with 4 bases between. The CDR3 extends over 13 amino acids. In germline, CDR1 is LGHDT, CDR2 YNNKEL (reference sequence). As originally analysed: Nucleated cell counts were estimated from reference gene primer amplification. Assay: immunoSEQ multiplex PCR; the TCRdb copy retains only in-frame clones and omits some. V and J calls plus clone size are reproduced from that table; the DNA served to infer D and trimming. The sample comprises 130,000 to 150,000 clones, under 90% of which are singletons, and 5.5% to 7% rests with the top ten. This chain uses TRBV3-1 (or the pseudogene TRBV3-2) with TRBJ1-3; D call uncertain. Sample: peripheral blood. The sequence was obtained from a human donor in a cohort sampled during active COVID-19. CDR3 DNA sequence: TGTGCCAGCAGCCCCTCCTCTGGAAACACCATATATTTT. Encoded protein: CASSPSSGNTIYF.